The 27 T cell receptor beta chains in this list originate from one sample, sequenced in a study of cytomegalovirus exposure and HLA in healthy donors. Both 60 Vbeta primers and 13 Jbeta primers went into the PCR. Produced via immunoSEQ multiplex PCR; TCRdb's table is partial and in-frame only. This table has just over 150,000 clones, 65% to 90% appearing once. Material: PBMCs. These receptors came from a woman between 50 and 59 years old in good health and CMV-seropositive.

This clone is a singleton in its sample. The V call is TRBV11-2, the J call TRBJ2-5, with D perhaps TRBD1 (6 bases). The germline V and J ends were trimmed by 4 bases and 4 bases, with 13 bases remaining between them. Germline V gene data show CDR1 as SGHAT and CDR2 as FQNNGV. The CDR3 is 14 amino acids. CDR3 amino acids: CASSSEAGVETQYF. The CDR3 bases are TGTGCCAGCAGCTCCGAGGCAGGGGTAGAGACCCAGTACTTC.

The chain employs TRBV28 and TRBJ2-7, with a possible D match to TRBD1 (5 bases). The CDR3 is 14 residues long. V lost 7 bases, J lost 2 bases, and 15 bases lay in between. CDR1 is MDHEN and CDR2 is SYDVKM in the germline V gene. The CDR3 is CASNSPQGPYEQYF. The CDR3 bases are TGTGCCAGCAATTCTCCCCAGGGCCCCTACGAGCAGTACTTC.

The J gene is TRBJ1-2, the V gene TRBV28, with D tentatively TRBD1 (6 bases). This CDR3 comprises 13 residues. V was shortened by 5 bases and J by 4 bases, with 11 bases between the two germline ends. Germline CDR1 and CDR2: MDHEN and SYDVKM. CDR3 bases: TGTGCCAGCAGTCCCGGACAGATCTATGGCTACACCTTC. Translation: CASSPGQIYGYTF.

V gene TRBV27 combines with J gene TRBJ2-7, with TRBD2 matching over 7 bases. The CDR3 runs to 14 residues. V gave up 2 bases and J gave up 2 bases; unmatched junction bases: 3. Germline values: CDR1 MNHEY, CDR2 SMNVEV (reference sequence). DNA of the CDR3: TGTGCCAGCAGTTTACGAAGCGGGGCCTACGAGCAGTACTTC. This codes for CASSLRSGAYEQYF.

CDR3 amino acids: CASSSLAGGFYEQYF. The CDR3 DNA follows: TGTGCCAGCAGCTCCCTAGCGGGGGGGTTCTACGAGCAGTACTTC. The chain is built from TRBV7-2 and TRBJ2-7; 12 bases agree with TRBD2. The CDR3 spans 15 residues. The V and J ends lost 4 bases and 3 bases, in that order; junction bases with no gene match: 4. Per germline, CDR1 SGHTA and CDR2 FQGNSA.

This clone has more than one count but fewer than ten. This rearrangement joins TRBV7-2 to TRBJ2-1, with TRBD1 matching over 7 bases. CDR1 SGHTA and CDR2 FQGNSA come from the germline V gene. V gave up 2 bases and J gave up 7 bases; unmatched junction bases: 5. The CDR3 contains 14 residues. CDR3 region: CASSLNRGENEQFF. In nucleotides, the CDR3 is TGTGCCAGCAGCTTAAACAGGGGAGAGAATGAGCAGTTCTTC.

The chain is built from TRBV9 and TRBJ2-7; D call uncertain. The V end was cut by 1 base, the J end by 1 base, with 12 bases between. From germline, CDR1 is SGDLS and CDR2 YYNGEE. This CDR3 has 15 residues. The CDR3 spells CASSVSQVSSYEQYF. The DNA for the CDR3 is TGTGCCAGCAGCGTAAGCCAGGTCTCTTCCTACGAGCAGTACTTC.

The chain couples TRBV7-9 to TRBJ2-2, with D maybe TRBD1 (5 bases). V shed 11 bases and J shed 7 bases, with 14 bases lying between them. From germline, CDR1 is SEHNR and CDR2 FQNEAQ (reference sequence). The CDR3 runs 12 residues. The chain's CDR3 is CASRAVNGELFF. The CDR3 region has the DNA TGTGCCTCCAGGGCTGTTAACGGGGAGCTGTTTTTT.

The chain employs TRBV5-1 and TRBJ1-2; TRBD1 might be the D (6 bases). This CDR3 contains 13 residues. V shed 3 bases and J shed 4 bases, with 10 bases lying between them. Per the germline V gene, CDR1 is SGHRS and CDR2 is YFSETQ. The CDR3 sequence is CASSWTVAYGYTF. CDR3 in DNA: TGCGCCAGCAGCTGGACAGTTGCCTATGGCTACACCTTC. Drawing the rest from reference TRBV5-1 and TRBJ1-2, the complete variable domain is KAGVTQTPRYLIKTRGQQVTLSCSPISGHRSVSWYQQTPGQGLQFLFEYFSETQRNKGNFPGRFSGRQFSNSRSEMNVSTLELGDSALYLCASSWTVAYGYTFGSGTRLTVV.

The chain uses TRBV4-1 and TRBJ1-1; a possible D gene is TRBD1 (5 bases). The CDR3 loop spans 14 amino acids. Germline V gene lookup returns CDR1 MGHRA and CDR2 YSYEKL. The V end lost 3 bases, the J end lost 1 base, and 9 bases lay between the germline ends. The CDR3 loop is CASSQGRENTEAFF. CDR3 nucleotide sequence: TGCGCCAGCAGCCAGGGCAGGGAGAACACTGAAGCTTTCTTT.

This clone occurred once. The V gene is TRBV4-1, the J gene TRBJ2-5, with 9 bases fitting TRBD1. Germline values: CDR1 MGHRA, CDR2 YSYEKL. Trimming cost V 4 bases and J 7 bases; bases outside gene matches: 7. The CDR3 spans 14 residues. This chain's CDR3 is CASSPGQGLGTQYF. The CDR3 DNA reads as TGCGCCAGCAGCCCTGGACAGGGGTTAGGGACCCAGTACTTC.

This rearrangement joins TRBV18 to TRBJ1-2; TRBD1 agrees at 8 bases. This CDR3 has 13 residues. Germline V gene sequence: CDR1 KGHSH, CDR2 LQKENI. The J segment lost 8 bases and the V segment lost 0 bases, leaving 2 bases of the junction unmatched. The DNA of the CDR3 is TGTGCCAGCTCACCACCGGGACAGGCCGGCTACACCTTC. The encoded protein is CASSPPGQAGYTF.

Here the CDR3 reads CASSLGTDSGNTIYF. In DNA form, the CDR3 reads TGTGCCAGCAGCTTAGGAACAGACTCTGGAAACACCATATATTTT. V usage is TRBV7-6 and J usage is TRBJ1-3, with D unclear. The CDR3 contains 15 residues. V was shortened by 1 base and J by 0 bases, with 7 bases between the two germline ends. Germline V gene lookup returns CDR1 SGHVS and CDR2 FNYEAQ.

The chain uses TRBV19 and TRBJ1-5; D remains unclear. Germline V gives CDR1 LNHDA, CDR2 SQIVND (reference sequence). This CDR3 has 14 amino acids. Trimming took 2 bases from V and 0 from J, leaving 5 bases between them. CDR3 protein: CASSISVSNQPQHF. The CDR3 DNA follows: TGTGCCAGTAGTATATCGGTTAGCAATCAGCCCCAGCATTTT. Combining the CDR3 with reference TRBV19 and TRBJ1-5 gives the whole variable domain DGGITQSPKYLFRKEGQNVTLSCEQNLNHDAMYWYRQDPGQGLRLIYYSQIVNDFQKGDIAEGYSVSREKKESFPLTVTSAQKNPTAFYLCASSISVSNQPQHFGDGTRLSIL.

This rearrangement joins TRBV30 to TRBJ1-1, with TRBD1 identical over 7 bases. Germline CDR1 is GTSNPN and CDR2 is SVGIG (reference sequence). V lost 0 bases, J lost 1 base, and 8 bases stayed unmatched. The CDR3 covers 16 residues. The CDR3: CAWSVQEDRTNTEAFF. The DNA of the CDR3 is TGTGCCTGGAGTGTACAGGAGGACAGGACGAACACTGAAGCTTTCTTT.

The rearrangement uses TRBV2 and TRBJ1-3; no clear D gene. This CDR3 has 15 residues. Germline CDR1 reads SNHLY; CDR2 reads FYNNEI. The V end lost 6 bases, the J end lost 0 bases, and 12 bases lay between the germline ends. CDR3 coding DNA: TGTGCCAGCAGGGAGGGCGGATTCTCTGGAAACACCATATATTTT. Its protein is CASREGGFSGNTIYF.

The rearrangement uses TRBV7-2 and TRBJ1-2, with D maybe TRBD1 (6 bases). This CDR3 region has 13 residues. V lost 4 bases and J lost 6, with 12 bases in between. CDR1 and CDR2 (germline): SGHTA, FQGNSA. This CDR3 reads CASSSFQGNGYTF. The CDR3 DNA reads as TGTGCCAGCAGCTCCTTCCAGGGGAATGGCTACACCTTC. Filled out from reference TRBV7-2 and TRBJ1-2, the complete variable domain reads GAGVSQSPSNKVTEKGKDVELRCDPISGHTALYWYRQSLGQGLEFLIYFQGNSAPDKSGLPSDRFSAERTGGSVSTLTIQRTQQEDSAVYLCASSSFQGNGYTFGSGTRLTVV.

A few counts support this clone. The chain links TRBV6-7 to TRBJ1-1, with 8 positions matching TRBD1. TRBV6-7 is an ORF, and what it does is uncertain. Unmatched junction bases numbered 3, after V lost 8 bases and J lost 1 base. The CDR3 runs to 13 residues. Written as DNA, the CDR3 is TGTGCCAGCCGACAGGGGCCGAACACTGAAGCTTTCTTT. Translated, it gives CASRQGPNTEAFF.

This clone was observed a handful of times. The chain couples TRBV19 to TRBJ2-3, with a tentative D call TRBD2 (5 bases). Trimming took off 3 bases at V and 0 bases at J, with 13 bases between the two ends. The germline V gene has CDR1 LNHDA and CDR2 SQIVND (reference sequence). This CDR3 contains 16 residues. The CDR3 DNA reads TGTGCCAGTAGTATGAGGGTGGGTTCCAGCACAGATACGCAGTATTTT. It specifies CASSMRVGSSTDTQYF.

V gene TRBV6-6 combines with J gene TRBJ2-6, with D perhaps matching TRBD1 (6 bases). With 5 bases removed from V and 3 bases from J, the gap between germline ends came to 11 bases. This CDR3 is 15 amino acids long. In germline, CDR1 is MNHNY, CDR2 SVGAGI (reference sequence). The CDR3: CASSRAGVGANVLTF. DNA for the CDR3: TGTGCCAGCAGTCGGGCAGGGGTTGGGGCCAACGTCCTGACTTTC.

The V and J genes are TRBV6-1 and TRBJ2-7; perhaps TRBD1 as D (5 bases). The V gene's germline CDR1 is MNHNS and CDR2 SASEGT. Trimming took off 6 bases at V and 0 bases at J, with 9 bases between the two ends. The CDR3 consists of 13 residues. The CDR3, as DNA: TGTGCCAGCAGGAAGGACAACTCCTACGAGCAGTACTTC. Its protein is CASRKDNSYEQYF.

In this sample, this clone turned up once. This chain joins TRBV5-1 and TRBJ1-2; 7 nucleotides agree with TRBD1. V lost 4 bases, J lost 4 bases, and 7 bases stayed unmatched. The CDR3 totals 14 residues. The germline V gene encodes CDR1 SGHRS and CDR2 YFSETQ. The CDR3 sequence is CASSGTASSYGYTF. The CDR3 DNA is TGCGCCAGCAGCGGGACAGCGTCTTCCTATGGCTACACCTTC. Full variable domain (outside the CDR3, taken from reference TRBV5-1 and TRBJ1-2): KAGVTQTPRYLIKTRGQQVTLSCSPISGHRSVSWYQQTPGQGLQFLFEYFSETQRNKGNFPGRFSGRQFSNSRSEMNVSTLELGDSALYLCASSGTASSYGYTFGSGTRLTVV.

This clone was counted a few times. This chain uses TRBV2 with TRBJ2-7; no reliable D call. V was shortened by 2 bases and J by 9 bases, with 8 bases between the two germline ends. Germline CDR1 is SNHLY and CDR2 is FYNNEI. This CDR3 spans 11 amino acids. This CDR3 reads CASSEQAWQYF. Here the CDR3 DNA reads TGTGCCAGCAGTGAACAGGCGTGGCAGTACTTC.

This sequence joins TRBV18 and TRBJ2-1, with 10 bases matching TRBD1. The CDR3 has 14 residues. Germline V lookup: CDR1 KGHSH, CDR2 LQKENI. With 6 bases clipped from V and 9 bases from J, the junction kept 8 bases outside the gene matches. The CDR3 loop reads CASSPGTGDGEQFF. CDR3 bases: TGTGCCAGCTCCCCCGGGACAGGGGACGGTGAGCAGTTCTTC.

This chain uses TRBV6-5 with TRBJ2-2; no clear D. The V gene lost 6 bases and the J gene lost 6 bases, with 5 bases spanning the gap. Germline CDR1 MNHEY, CDR2 SVGAGI. CDR3 length: 11 amino acids. The CDR3 nucleotides read TGTGCCAGCAGAAACTCCGGGGAGCTGTTTTTT. It yields the protein CASRNSGELFF.

The genes are TRBV7-2 and TRBJ2-2, with a weak D call TRBD2 (6 bases). The V end was cut by 8 bases, the J end by 4 bases, with 14 bases between. CDR1 and CDR2 from the germline V gene are SGHTA and FQGNSA. The CDR3 length is 14 residues. CDR3 sequence reads: CASLRLVGTGELFF. The CDR3 DNA reads as TGTGCCAGCTTACGACTAGTTGGCACCGGGGAGCTGTTTTTT.

This clone was detected only a few times. The V and J genes are TRBV5-1 and TRBJ2-7; 14 bases are shared with TRBD2. Germline V gene sequence: CDR1 SGHRS, CDR2 YFSETQ. The CDR3 spans 16 residues. V gave up 0 bases and J gave up 2 bases; unmatched junction bases: 1. CDR3 amino acids: CASSLATSGGAYEQYF. The CDR3 coding sequence is TGCGCCAGCAGCTTGGCGACTAGCGGGGGGGCCTACGAGCAGTACTTC.